This T cell receptor (beta chain) was observed in a study of beta chain features in type 1 diabetes. Germline CDR1 is LGHNA and CDR2 is YSLEER. Trimming left V 4 bases short and J 4 bases short, with 13 bases between. There are 14 residues in the CDR3. Comments on this clone: Its antigen is undetermined.

Study results and caveats: Sampled from patients, naive, central memory and Treg TCRB repertoires appeared more similar than those sampled from healthy donors. Since sequencing was performed on cDNA, cells with high TCR expression could be over-represented.

All of the isolated RNA was reverse transcribed, so expressed TCRB transcripts were sequenced. Clones were read by immunoSEQ multiplex PCR, and TCRdb kept only the in-frame ones, dropping some. The table shows hundreds of thousands of clones, with 12% to 15% occurring only once. Every donor provided one heparinised blood draw, which averaged approximately 100 mL. This sequence joins TRBV4-3 and TRBJ1-2; D is ambiguous. Material for sequencing was central memory CD4+ T cells from blood. The TCR originated in a man aged 25-45 years in good health. The CDR3 is CASSPLDGFYGYTF. CDR3 coding DNA: TGCGCCAGCAGCCCCCTAGACGGCTTCTATGGCTACACCTTC.